These 5 T cell receptor beta chains were all obtained from the same sample, sequenced in a study of molecular identifiers for immune sequencing clone quantification. From the PCR reads, TCRdb called clonotypes with MiXCR, one entry per CDR3 protein. The top ten clones hold about 0.85% of a sample with roughly 90,000 distinct CDR3 sequences, about 20% of them seen once. The sequencing input was naive CD8+ T cells from blood, with Jurkat cell RNA spiked in. Noted subset: FACS-sorted CD8+CD4-CCR7+CD45RA+ naive T cells. The receptors shown here come from a human donor in good health. Some libraries in this study had Jurkat cell RNA spiked in.

This clonotype was detected many times. The chain joins TRBV9 to TRBJ2-2; a possible D gene is TRBD1 (5 bases). Trimming stripped 2 bases from V and 5 bases from J, with 13 bases between. Germline-derived CDR1 and CDR2 are SGDLS and YYNGEE. This CDR3 spans 15 amino acids. CDR3: CASSVQGTITGELFF. CDR3 nucleotide sequence: TGTGCCAGCAGCGTCCAGGGTACGATTACCGGGGAGCTGTTTTTT.

This clonotype was counted at least ten times. The chain recombines TRBV4-3 with TRBJ1-5; 7 bases match TRBD1. CDR1 is LGHNA, CDR2 YSLEER, per germline. Unmatched junction bases numbered 2, after V lost 3 bases and J lost 0 bases. This CDR3 is 15 amino acids long. CDR3 in amino acids: CASSQTGYSNQPQHF. CDR3 DNA sequence: TGCGCCAGCAGCCAGACAGGGTATAGCAATCAGCCCCAGCATTTT.

Of note for this clonotype: A clone one base away is much larger, so this may be a read error. The V gene is TRBV4-1, the J gene TRBJ2-2; D possibly corresponds to TRBD1 (5 bases). The CDR3 loop spans 16 amino acids. In germline, CDR1 is MGHRA, CDR2 YSYEKL. Trimming removed 0 bases from V and 4 bases from J, with 12 bases in between. This CDR3 reads CASSQEGAGLTGELFF. The CDR3 DNA is TGCGCCAGCAGCCAAGAAGGGGCAGGGCTCACCGGGGAGCTGTTTTTT.

This clonotype showed up many times. The chain joins TRBV7-2 to TRBJ1-2; D uncertain. The CDR3 contains 14 residues. CDR1 is SGHTA and CDR2 is FQGNSA in the germline V gene. Trimming took off 1 base at V and 0 bases at J, with 6 bases between the two ends. The CDR3 coding sequence is TGTGCCAGCAGCTTAGTGGGGACTAACTATGGCTACACCTTC. This codes for CASSLVGTNYGYTF.

This clonotype was seen at least ten times. This rearrangement joins TRBV3-1 to TRBJ2-5, with a tentative D call TRBD1 (5 bases). CDR3 length: 21 amino acids. V was shortened by 2 bases and J by 2 bases, with 30 bases between the two germline ends. Germline V lookup: CDR1 LGHDT, CDR2 YNNKEL (reference sequence). This CDR3 reads CASSQLPEDTGRSAEQETQYF. The CDR3 region has the DNA TGTGCCAGCAGCCAACTACCCGAGGACACTGGACGCAGTGCAGAGCAAGAGACCCAGTACTTC.